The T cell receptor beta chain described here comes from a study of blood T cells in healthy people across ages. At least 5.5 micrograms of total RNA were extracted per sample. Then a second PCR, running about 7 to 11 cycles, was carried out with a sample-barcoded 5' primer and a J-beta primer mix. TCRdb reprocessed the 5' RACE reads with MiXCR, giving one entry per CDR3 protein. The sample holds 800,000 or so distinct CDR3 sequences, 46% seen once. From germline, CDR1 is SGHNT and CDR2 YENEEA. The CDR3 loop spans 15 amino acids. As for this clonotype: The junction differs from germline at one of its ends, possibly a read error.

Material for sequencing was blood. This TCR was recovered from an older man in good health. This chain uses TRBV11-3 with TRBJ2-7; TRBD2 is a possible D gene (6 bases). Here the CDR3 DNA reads TGTGCCAGCAGCTTAGATCGTGCGGGGTCCTACGTGCAGTACTTC. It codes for CASSLDRAGSYVQYF.